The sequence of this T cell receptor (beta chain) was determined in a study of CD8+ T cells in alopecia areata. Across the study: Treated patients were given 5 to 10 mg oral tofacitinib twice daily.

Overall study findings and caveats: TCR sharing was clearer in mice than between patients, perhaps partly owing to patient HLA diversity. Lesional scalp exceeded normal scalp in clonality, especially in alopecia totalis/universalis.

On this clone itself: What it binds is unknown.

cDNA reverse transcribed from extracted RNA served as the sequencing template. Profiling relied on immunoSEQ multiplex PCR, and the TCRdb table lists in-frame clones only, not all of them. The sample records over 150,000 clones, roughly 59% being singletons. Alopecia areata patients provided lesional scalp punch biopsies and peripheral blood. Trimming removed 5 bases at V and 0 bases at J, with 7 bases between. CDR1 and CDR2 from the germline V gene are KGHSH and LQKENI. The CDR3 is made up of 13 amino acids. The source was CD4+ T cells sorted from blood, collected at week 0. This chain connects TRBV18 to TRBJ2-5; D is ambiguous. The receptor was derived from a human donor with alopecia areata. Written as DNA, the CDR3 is TGTGCCAGCTCAGGACCGTACCAAGAGACCCAGTACTTC. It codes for CASSGPYQETQYF.